The 10 T cell receptor beta chains reported below all come from one sample, sequenced in a study of naive and memory T cell subsets. Both TRBC1 and TRBC2 were covered by a beta constant-region primer of two equimolar oligonucleotides. Nested alpha and beta constant-region primers with the SP2 primer drove four PCR rounds on ligated cDNA. Each CDR3 protein gets one entry after TCRdb re-called the UMI-ligation and nested PCR reads with MiXCR. In the table there are about 8,000 distinct CDR3 sequences, less than 35% of which are singletons. Sequencing input: CD8+ TEMRA cells from blood. Subset: effector memory re-expressing CD45RA, CD45RA+ CD27-. Source of these receptors: a human donor in good health.

This clonotype was picked up a small number of times. The chain links TRBV20-1 to TRBJ1-2; no clear D. The CDR3 is 14 amino acids. Germline V gene sequence: CDR1 DFQATT, CDR2 SNEGSKA (reference sequence). CDR3 sequence (DNA): TGCAGACGATCACCCCCCAGAGGAAACTATGGCTACACCTTC. Protein: CRRSPPRGNYGYTF.

The chain uses TRBV20-1 and TRBJ1-1; D is possibly TRBD1 (5 bases). The ends were cut back, 0 bases at V and 3 bases at J, with 14 bases in the middle. CDR3 length: 15 amino acids. The germline V gene has CDR1 DFQATT and CDR2 SNEGSKA (reference sequence). This CDR3 is CSARDLGPGDTEAFF. Written as DNA, the CDR3 is TGCAGTGCTAGAGATCTCGGGCCGGGGGACACTGAAGCTTTCTTT.

The chain links TRBV6-6 to TRBJ2-7; D is unresolved. CDR1 and CDR2 (germline): MNHNY, SVGAGI (reference sequence). The CDR3 runs 14 residues. The ends were cut back, 0 bases at V and 4 bases at J, with 10 bases in the middle. The CDR3 is CASSYSSGRYEQYF. CDR3 DNA: TGTGCCAGCAGTTACTCGTCGGGTCGTTACGAGCAGTACTTC.

The V and J genes are TRBV5-6 and TRBJ1-2, with unresolved D. Germline assignment: CDR1 SGHDT and CDR2 YYEEEE. Trimming took off 3 bases at V and 4 bases at J, with 7 bases between the two ends. The CDR3 runs to 12 residues. CDR3 amino acids: CASSCVSYGYTF. The DNA of the CDR3 is TGTGCCAGCAGCTGTGTGTCCTATGGCTACACCTTC.

This clonotype was found a few times. J is TRBJ2-7 and V is TRBV13, with 7 nucleotides matching TRBD1. This CDR3 spans 15 amino acids. The trim removed 4 bases at V and 2 bases at J, leaving 8 bases unmatched. The V gene's germline CDR1 is PRHDT and CDR2 FYEKMQ (reference sequence). The CDR3 sequence is CASSSPTGIPYEQYF. CDR3 sequence (DNA): TGTGCCAGCAGCTCGCCGACAGGGATTCCCTACGAGCAGTACTTC. Variable domain in full (rest from reference TRBV13 and TRBJ2-7): AAGVIQSPRHLIKEKRETATLKCYPIPRHDTVYWYQQGPGQDPQFLISFYEKMQSDKGSIPDRFSAQQFSDYHSELNMSSLELGDSALYFCASSSPTGIPYEQYFGPGTRLTVT.

This clonotype turned up a few times. This chain joins TRBV27 and TRBJ2-7; TRBD1 or TRBD2 may be the D gene (6 bases each). V was shortened by 6 bases and J by 2 bases, with 14 bases between the two germline ends. The CDR3 has 14 residues. Germline lookup yields CDR1 MNHEY and CDR2 SMNVEV (reference sequence). CDR3 sequence reads: CASRIHREAYEQYF. For the CDR3, the DNA is TGTGCCAGCAGGATTCACAGGGAGGCCTACGAGCAGTACTTC.

This clonotype has a handful of counts. The chain is built from TRBV30 and TRBJ2-2; no definite D call. Germline values: CDR1 GTSNPN, CDR2 SVGIG (reference sequence). With 5 bases removed from V and 6 bases from J, the gap between germline ends came to 7 bases. The CDR3 has 11 residues. CDR3 sequence reads: CAWAYAGELFF. The CDR3 DNA is TGTGCCTGGGCTTATGCCGGGGAGCTGTTTTTT.

The chain has TRBV4-3 and TRBJ2-5; no definite D call. V was trimmed by 0 bases and J by 7 bases, leaving 12 bases between them. CDR1 is LGHNA and CDR2 is YSLEER in the germline V gene. The CDR3 runs to 14 residues. CDR3 residues: CASSQDKFPRTQYF. Written as DNA, the CDR3 is TGCGCCAGCAGCCAAGATAAATTCCCGAGGACCCAGTACTTC.

The chain employs TRBV6-6 and TRBJ2-1, with 7 bases lining up with TRBD2. This CDR3 comprises 13 residues. Unmatched junction bases numbered 4, after V lost 5 bases and J lost 6 bases. CDR1 MNHNY and CDR2 SVGAGI come from the germline V gene (reference sequence). CDR3 coding DNA: TGTGCCAGCAGTCACGGGGAGGGCAATGAGCAGTTCTTC. Protein: CASSHGEGNEQFF.

Comments on this clonotype: It is unclear where the CDR3 begins or ends on the DNA, so no DNA is shown, and the CDR3 is as TCRdb lists it. The chain combines TRBV12-3 or TRBV12-4 with TRBJ1-1; the table names TRBD1, a call not compared with the DNA. The CDR3 is 21 amino acids long, termini counted. The CDR3 loop reads CASSLDRDDTEAFFDDTEAFF.